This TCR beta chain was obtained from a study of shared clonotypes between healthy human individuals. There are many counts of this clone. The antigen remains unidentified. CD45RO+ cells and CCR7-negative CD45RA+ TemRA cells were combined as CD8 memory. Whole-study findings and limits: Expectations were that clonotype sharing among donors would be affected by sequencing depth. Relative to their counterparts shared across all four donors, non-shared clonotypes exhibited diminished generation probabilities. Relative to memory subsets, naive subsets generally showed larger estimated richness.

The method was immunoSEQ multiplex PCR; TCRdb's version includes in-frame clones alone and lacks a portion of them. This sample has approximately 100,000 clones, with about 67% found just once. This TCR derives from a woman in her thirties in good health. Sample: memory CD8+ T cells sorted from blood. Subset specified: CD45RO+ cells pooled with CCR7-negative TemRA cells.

CDR3 DNA sequence: TGTGCCAGCAGCCCCGGGGAGAGGACAGATACGCAGTATTTT. This codes for CASSPGERTDTQYF. The rearrangement links TRBV6-4 to TRBJ2-3; a weak D match, TRBD2 (5 bases). The germline V gene encodes CDR1 MRHNA and CDR2 SNTAGT. CDR3 length equals 14 residues. V was clipped by 6 bases and J by 3 bases, with 13 bases between them.